This passage covers 5 T cell receptor beta chains from one sample sequenced in a study of human T cells and chemical hapten exposure. Described time point: pre-sensitization, week 0. Treatment here: therapeutic diphenylcyclopropenone sensitization with weekly scalp DPC. Total RNA came from unfractionated whole blood. TCRdb reanalysed the RACE reads using MiXCR and keeps one entry per CDR3 protein. This table holds tens of thousands of distinct CDR3 sequences, about 12% found once. The source was whole blood, collected in connection with sensitization to the hapten diphenylcyclopropenone (DPC). The receptor source for this set is a woman in her forties with alopecia areata. Some clones in this sample may be carry-over from other donors' samples.

This clonotype was counted only a few times. V gene TRBV5-1 combines with J gene TRBJ2-3; 14 bases are shared with TRBD2. This CDR3 is built from 16 residues. J was trimmed by 6 bases and V by 4 bases; bases with no gene match: 7. CDR1 SGHRS and CDR2 YFSETQ come from the germline V gene. The CDR3 bases are TGCGCCAGCAGCGGTGGACTAGCGGGAGGAAAGGATACGCAGTATTTT. Amino acids: CASSGGLAGGKDTQYF.

This clonotype occurred many times. The CDR3 nucleotides are TGTGCCAGCAGTCTCCCGGGACAGGGGGGCTATGGCTACACCTTC. Translation: CASSLPGQGGYGYTF. The J gene is TRBJ1-2, the V gene TRBV6-6; 11 bases match TRBD1. The CDR3 contains 15 residues. Germline-derived CDR1 and CDR2 are MNHNY and SVGAGI (reference sequence). J lost 4 bases, V lost 5 bases, and 6 bases had no gene match.

This clonotype was recorded many times. The chain uses TRBV20-1 and TRBJ2-2, with a weak D call TRBD2 (5 bases). This CDR3 has 15 amino acids. Trimming stripped 0 bases from V and 2 bases from J, with 10 bases between. Germline CDR1 reads DFQATT; CDR2 reads SNEGSKA (reference sequence). The CDR3 protein is CSARDFRGNTGELFF. The CDR3 DNA sequence: TGCAGTGCTAGAGATTTTCGGGGAAACACCGGGGAGCTGTTTTTT.

At least ten counts were recorded for this clonotype. This chain joins TRBV29-1 and TRBJ2-2; D remains unclear. CDR1 SQVTM and CDR2 ANQGSEA come from the germline V gene. V dropped 4 bases and J dropped 1 base, with 7 bases sitting between them. The CDR3 loop spans 13 amino acids. This CDR3 reads CSVAGQNTGELFF. The CDR3 DNA is TGCAGCGTTGCCGGGCAGAACACCGGGGAGCTGTTTTTT.

The J gene is TRBJ2-6, the V gene TRBV5-4; TRBD1 or TRBD2 may be the D gene (5 bases each). The germline V gene has CDR1 SGHNT and CDR2 YYREEE (reference sequence). The CDR3 contains 16 residues. Trimming shortened V by 4 bases and J by 0 bases, and 11 bases separated the two germline ends. CDR3 sequence: CASSGGEPSGANVLTF. CDR3 in DNA: TGTGCCAGCAGCGGGGGTGAGCCCTCTGGGGCCAACGTCCTGACTTTC.